The 12 T cell receptor beta chains listed next were all sequenced from one sample in a study of cytomegalovirus exposure and HLA in healthy donors. The PCR was carried out with 60 Vbeta primers and 13 Jbeta primers. Clones were sequenced by immunoSEQ multiplex PCR, and TCRdb holds only the in-frame ones, with some missing. The sample carries some 130,000 clones, around 80% recorded once. What was sequenced was PBMCs. The receptors were sampled from a man aged 18 to 35 in good health and CMV-seronegative.

The J gene is TRBJ1-1, the V gene TRBV27, with D possibly TRBD1 on 6 matching bases. This CDR3 region has 13 residues. Germline V gives CDR1 MNHEY, CDR2 SMNVEV (reference sequence). V dropped 2 bases and J dropped 7 bases, with 11 bases sitting between them. CDR3 loop: CASSLGQGSEAFF. The DNA for the CDR3 is TGTGCCAGCAGTTTAGGGCAGGGGAGTGAAGCTTTCTTT.

V and J are TRBV6-5 and TRBJ2-2; TRBD2 is a possible D gene (6 bases). The CDR3 is made up of 15 amino acids. Germline V gives CDR1 MNHEY, CDR2 SVGAGI. The germline V and J ends were trimmed by 2 bases and 7 bases, with 14 bases remaining between them. DNA for the CDR3: TGTGCCAGCAGTTACGGGGAGGTTTCGGGCGGGGAGCTGTTTTTT. It specifies CASSYGEVSGGELFF.

The chain uses TRBV28 and TRBJ2-7; the match to TRBD2 covers 10 bases. Germline CDR1 and CDR2: MDHEN and SYDVKM. The CDR3 is made up of 15 amino acids. Trimming at V came to 6 bases and at J to 0 bases, leaving 5 bases not matched to a gene. Here the CDR3 reads CASRPSGRASYEQYF. In nucleotides, the CDR3 is TGTGCCAGCAGACCTAGCGGGAGAGCCTCCTACGAGCAGTACTTC.

This clone was recorded only once. V usage is TRBV7-6 and J usage is TRBJ2-5, with 7 bases lining up with TRBD2. J gave up 4 bases and V 5 bases, and 10 bases lay outside the gene matches. Germline V lookup: CDR1 SGHVS, CDR2 FNYEAQ. This CDR3 comprises 15 residues. CDR3 loop: CASSPRGDLSETQYF. In nucleotides, the CDR3 is TGTGCCAGCAGCCCCCGGGGGGACCTTTCAGAGACCCAGTACTTC.

The chain has TRBV7-2 and TRBJ2-3, with D possibly matching TRBD2 (6 bases). V lost 3 bases to trimming and J lost 2 bases, with 18 bases between them. Germline V CDR1 and CDR2: SGHTA, FQGNSA. The CDR3 runs 17 residues. The DNA for the CDR3 is TGTGCCAGCAGCTTGGGCGGGGTAGCGGCAGTCACAGATACGCAGTATTTT. This codes for CASSLGGVAAVTDTQYF.

This clone turned up a few times. The chain combines TRBV19 with TRBJ2-1; 7 nucleotides align to TRBD2. Germline-derived CDR1 and CDR2 are LNHDA and SQIVND (reference sequence). V gave up 3 bases and J gave up 3 bases; unmatched junction bases: 11. This CDR3 spans 17 amino acids. CDR3 sequence: CASSIQLADFLYNEQFF. CDR3 DNA: TGTGCCAGTAGTATTCAGCTAGCGGATTTCCTCTACAATGAGCAGTTCTTC.

The genes are TRBV7-9 and TRBJ2-7; 12 bases align to TRBD2. V shed 5 bases, J shed 3 bases, and the junction held 17 bases outside the gene matches. The CDR3 is 19 residues long. The V gene's germline CDR1 is SEHNR and CDR2 FQNEAQ (reference sequence). CDR3 sequence (DNA): TGTGCCAGCAGCCCAAGACGGACTAGCGGGAAAACTGTGCGCTACGAGCAGTACTTC. It encodes CASSPRRTSGKTVRYEQYF.

This clone was observed a single time. This chain joins TRBV7-3 and TRBJ2-5; 14 nucleotides agree with TRBD2. The germline V gene has CDR1 SGHTA and CDR2 FQGTGA. Unmatched junction bases numbered 11, after V lost 4 bases and J lost 4 bases. CDR3 size: 18 residues. CDR3 coding DNA: TGTGCCAGCAGCTCGATGGGGACCGGACTAGCGGGAGGAGAGACCCAGTACTTC. As protein: CASSSMGTGLAGGETQYF. The complete variable domain, with remaining parts taken from reference TRBV7-3 and TRBJ2-5, reads GAGVSQTPSNKVTEKGKYVELRCDPISGHTALYWYRQSLGQGPEFLIYFQGTGAADDSGLPNDRFFAVRPEGSVSTLKIQRTERGDSAVYLCASSSMGTGLAGGETQYFGPGTRLLVL.

The J gene is TRBJ2-3, the V gene TRBV2, with D perhaps TRBD1 (5 bases). The CDR3 extends over 14 amino acids. The germline V gene has CDR1 SNHLY and CDR2 FYNNEI. Trimming cost V 8 bases and J 2 bases, with 14 bases left between them. As DNA, the CDR3 is TGTGCCAGCGGCAGGGATTTGATCACAGATACGCAGTATTTT. As protein: CASGRDLITDTQYF. Using reference TRBV2 and TRBJ2-3 for the parts outside the CDR3, the full variable domain is EPEVTQTPSHQVTQMGQEVILRCVPISNHLYFYWYRQILGQKVEFLVSFYNNEISEKSEIFDDQFSVERPDGSNFTLKIRSTKLEDSAMYFCASGRDLITDTQYFGPGTRLTVL.

The chain has TRBV19 and TRBJ1-1, with 7 bases identical to TRBD1. The V gene's germline CDR1 is LNHDA and CDR2 SQIVND (reference sequence). The length of the CDR3 is 14 residues. V lost 3 bases to trimming and J lost 1 base; unmatched junction nucleotides: 2. CDR3 sequence: CASSIDRANTEAFF. The CDR3 DNA reads as TGTGCCAGTAGTATCGACAGGGCGAACACTGAAGCTTTCTTT.

The chain links TRBV6-1 to TRBJ2-7; 9 bases agree with TRBD1. Germline trimming cut 6 bases from V and 0 bases from J; bases unmatched to any gene: 3. CDR1 and CDR2 (germline): MNHNS, SASEGT. This CDR3 spans 14 amino acids. The CDR3 loop is CASRGTGSSYEQYV. The CDR3 DNA reads TGTGCCAGCAGAGGGACAGGGAGCTCCTACGAGCAGTACGTC.

The rearrangement links TRBV6-1 to TRBJ2-1; D may be TRBD1 (6 bases). Trimming removed 9 bases at V and 6 bases at J, with 21 bases between. CDR1 is MNHNS and CDR2 is SASEGT in the germline V gene. There are 15 residues in the CDR3. The CDR3 DNA reads as TGTGCCAGTATTTTGGACAGTCAGACGACCAATGAGCAGTTCTTC. The encoded protein is CASILDSQTTNEQFF.